One sample yielded the 20 T cell receptor beta chains listed below, sequenced in a study of post-analysis software for immune sequencing data. Study-wide results and limits: Among roughly 5 TRBV segments more frequent in patients than controls were TRBV5-6, TRBV5-1 and TRBV20-1.

The antigens for these receptors are not known. The TCR beta cDNA libraries carried unique molecular identifiers. From the PCR reads, TCRdb called clonotypes with MiXCR, one entry per CDR3 protein. There are some 890,000 distinct CDR3 sequences in the sample; around 50% occur only once, and 4.6% lies in the top ten. The specimen sequenced was blood. Source of these receptors: a girl aged 5 to 17 with multiple sclerosis.

V and J are TRBV28 and TRBJ2-7; TRBD1 agrees at 9 bases. This CDR3 contains 15 residues. Germline V gene data show CDR1 as MDHEN and CDR2 as SYDVKM. V lost 6 bases, J lost 2 bases, and 8 bases stayed unmatched. CDR3 protein: CASREGGTGPYEQYF. The CDR3 DNA reads TGTGCCAGCAGAGAGGGTGGGACAGGGCCCTACGAGCAGTACTTC.

J is TRBJ2-4 and V is TRBV2; D unresolved. Germline-derived CDR1 and CDR2 are SNHLY and FYNNEI. V lost 5 bases and J lost 0, with 5 bases in between. The CDR3 is 13 amino acids. The CDR3 loop reads CASSTIAKNIQYF. CDR3 nucleotides: TGTGCCAGCAGTACGATAGCCAAAAACATTCAGTACTTC.

The chain uses TRBV27 and TRBJ1-2, with D maybe TRBD1 (5 bases). Germline V gives CDR1 MNHEY, CDR2 SMNVEV (reference sequence). The CDR3 sequence is 15 residues long. Trimming took off 5 bases at V and 4 bases at J, with 17 bases between the two ends. Here the CDR3 DNA reads TGTGCCAGCAGTCCCGGGAGAGGGGTTAGCTATGGCTACACCTTC. Amino acids: CASSPGRGVSYGYTF.

In its sample, this clonotype was seen a few times. The CDR3, as DNA: TGTGCCACCGGGCTGACAGGGCTCGGTACCTACGAGCAGTACTTC. As protein: CATGLTGLGTYEQYF. V is TRBV10-3 and J is TRBJ2-7, with 7 bases identical to TRBD1. Germline V gives CDR1 ENHRY, CDR2 SYGVKD. The V and J ends lost 10 bases and 2 bases, in that order; junction bases with no gene match: 14. The CDR3 totals 15 residues.

V is TRBV5-6 and J is TRBJ1-1; perhaps TRBD1 as D (5 bases). Germline V CDR1 and CDR2: SGHDT, YYEEEE. Trimming removed 1 base from V and 0 bases from J, with 13 bases in between. The CDR3 has 16 amino acids. The chain's CDR3 is CASSLRLTDMNTEAFF. The CDR3 DNA reads TGTGCCAGCAGCTTGAGACTGACAGACATGAACACTGAAGCTTTCTTT.

Only a few counts were recorded for this clonotype. The V call is TRBV7-6, the J call TRBJ1-1; D remains ambiguous. Germline V gene data show CDR1 as SGHVS and CDR2 as FNYEAQ. Trimming shortened V by 5 bases and J by 7 bases, and 8 bases separated the two germline ends. The CDR3 is 11 amino acids. The CDR3 sequence: CASSPRIEAFF. DNA of the CDR3: TGTGCCAGCAGCCCCCGGATTGAAGCTTTCTTT.

This sequence joins TRBV4-1 and TRBJ2-7; D is unresolved. The CDR3 spans 12 residues. The germline gives CDR1 MGHRA, CDR2 YSYEKL. The V gene lost 0 bases and the J gene lost 6 bases, with 6 bases spanning the gap. CDR3 amino acids: CASSQDFLEQYF. CDR3 bases: TGCGCCAGCAGCCAAGATTTCCTCGAGCAGTACTTC.

This chain uses TRBV12-3 or TRBV12-4 with TRBJ2-1; D is unclear. The CDR3 is 14 residues long. Trimming pared 6 bases from V and 5 bases from J, leaving 14 bases between. The CDR3 DNA follows: TGTGCCAGCAGCCCCCTGACCCTTAACAATGAGCAGTTCTTC. Its protein is CASSPLTLNNEQFF.

The CDR3 DNA is TGCGCCAGCAGCCAAGGACTAGTCCAAGAGACCCAGTACTTC. It specifies CASSQGLVQETQYF. V usage is TRBV4-1 and J usage is TRBJ2-5, with a weak D call TRBD2 (6 bases). The germline CDR1 and CDR2 sequences are MGHRA and YSYEKL. V was clipped by 1 base and J by 1 base, with 7 bases between them. The CDR3 sequence is 14 residues long.

The chain is built from TRBV29-1 and TRBJ2-6; D possibly corresponds to TRBD1 (5 bases). The CDR3 totals 17 residues. V was shortened by 6 bases and J by 2 bases, with 20 bases between the two germline ends. Germline CDR1 and CDR2: SQVTM and ANQGSEA. CDR3 sequence reads: CSVNSNGRDAGANVLTF. DNA of the CDR3: TGCAGCGTCAACAGTAACGGCAGGGATGCTGGGGCCAACGTCCTGACTTTC.

The chain employs TRBV2 and TRBJ1-5; D unclear. CDR1 is SNHLY and CDR2 is FYNNEI in the germline V gene. The V end was cut by 6 bases, the J end by 6 bases, with 12 bases between. This CDR3 contains 13 residues. CDR3 nucleotide sequence: TGTGCCAGCAGCAGCGAATGGGTTCAGCCCCAGCATTTT. This translates into CASSSEWVQPQHF.

The chain combines TRBV7-8 with TRBJ2-7; TRBD1 might be the D (7 bases). V shed 0 bases and J shed 3 bases, with 12 bases lying between them. Germline CDR1 reads SGHVS; CDR2 reads FQNEAQ. The CDR3 contains 15 residues. CDR3 nucleotide sequence: TGTGCCAGCAGCTTAGCGACAGGGAGGTTCTACGAGCAGTACTTC. This translates into CASSLATGRFYEQYF.

The rearrangement uses TRBV5-1 and TRBJ2-1; 8 nucleotides match TRBD1. This CDR3 contains 13 residues. The V segment lost 3 bases and the J segment 8 bases; nucleotides outside the gene matches: 4. The germline V gene has CDR1 SGHRS and CDR2 YFSETQ. CDR3 region: CASSWDRLHEQFF. The CDR3 DNA follows: TGCGCCAGCAGCTGGGACAGGCTCCATGAGCAGTTCTTC.

This chain links TRBV5-5 with TRBJ1-2; TRBD1 matches at 7 bases. In germline, CDR1 is SGHKS, CDR2 YYEKEE (reference sequence). This CDR3 has 16 residues. V shed 3 bases and J 2 bases; nucleotides not matched to a gene: 10. CDR3 DNA: TGTGCCAGCAGCTCCCCGCTGAGGGGGCGCAACTATGGCTACACCTTC. Its protein is CASSSPLRGRNYGYTF. Full variable domain (outside the CDR3, taken from reference TRBV5-5 and TRBJ1-2): DAGVTQSPTHLIKTRGQQVTLRCSPISGHKSVSWYQQVLGQGPQFIFQYYEKEERGRGNFPDRFSARQFPNYSSELNVNALLLGDSALYLCASSSPLRGRNYGYTFGSGTRLTVV.

In this sample, this clonotype turned up a few times. The rearrangement uses TRBV5-1 and TRBJ1-6; D unresolved. V was pared by 0 bases and J by 10 bases, with 5 bases between. The CDR3 length is 12 residues. Germline V gene lookup returns CDR1 SGHRS and CDR2 YFSETQ. The DNA for the CDR3 is TGCGCCAGCAGCTTGGGGAGGTCACCCCTCCACTTT. Its translation: CASSLGRSPLHF.

J is TRBJ2-2 and V is TRBV29-1; D is possibly TRBD1 (5 bases). There are 14 residues in the CDR3. Germline-derived CDR1 and CDR2 are SQVTM and ANQGSEA. V lost 0 bases to trimming and J lost 2 bases, with 7 bases between them. The CDR3 DNA is TGCAGCGTTGAAGATGACAGTAACACCGGGGAGCTGTTTTTT. This encodes CSVEDDSNTGELFF.

This chain links TRBV20-1 with TRBJ2-4, with a tentative D call TRBD2 (5 bases). The DNA end is a closer match to TRBJ2-7, so the J assignment may be wrong. CDR3 length equals 14 residues. Germline V CDR1 and CDR2: DFQATT, SNEGSKA (reference sequence). The CDR3 loop reads CSATLREGPYEQYF. CDR3 DNA: TGCAGTGCTACGCTTCGCGAGGGCCCCTACGAGCAGTACTTC.

This clonotype has more than one count but fewer than ten. The rearrangement uses TRBV29-1 and TRBJ1-2, with unresolved D. The length of the CDR3 is 13 residues. CDR1 and CDR2 from the germline V gene are SQVTM and ANQGSEA. Trimming stripped 3 bases from V and 4 bases from J, with 12 bases between. The CDR3 here is CSVDIDRGYGYTF. DNA of the CDR3: TGCAGCGTTGATATCGACCGAGGCTATGGCTACACCTTC.

The chain couples TRBV5-1 to TRBJ2-7; 8 bases map to TRBD1. Trimming removed 4 bases from V and 7 bases from J; junction bases left unmatched: 7. The CDR3 loop spans 13 amino acids. Germline V gives CDR1 SGHRS, CDR2 YFSETQ. The CDR3 here is CASSAGTGQEQYF. CDR3 DNA: TGCGCCAGCAGCGCCGGGACAGGACAGGAGCAGTACTTC.

In this sample, this clonotype turned up a few times. The rearrangement links TRBV5-1 to TRBJ2-5; TRBD1 agrees at 11 bases. The ends lost 0 bases at V and 4 bases at J; junction bases unmatched: 2. The CDR3 length is 15 residues. Looked up from germline, CDR1 is SGHRS and CDR2 is YFSETQ. In DNA form, the CDR3 reads TGCGCCAGCAGCTTGGAAGGGACAGGGGGAGAGACCCAGTACTTC. Its translation is CASSLEGTGGETQYF.